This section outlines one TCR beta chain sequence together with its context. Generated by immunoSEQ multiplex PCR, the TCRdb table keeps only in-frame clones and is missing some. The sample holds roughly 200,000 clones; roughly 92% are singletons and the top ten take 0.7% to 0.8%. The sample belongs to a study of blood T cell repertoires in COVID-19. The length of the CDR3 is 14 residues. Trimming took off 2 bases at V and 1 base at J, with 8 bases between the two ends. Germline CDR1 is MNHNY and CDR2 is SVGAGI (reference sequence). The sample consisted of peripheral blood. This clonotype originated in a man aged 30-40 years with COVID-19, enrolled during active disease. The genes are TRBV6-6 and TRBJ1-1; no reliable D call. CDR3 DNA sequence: TGTGCCAGCAGTTACAACGCAGAGAACACTGAAGCTTTCTTT. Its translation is CASSYNAENTEAFF.